The clone carrying this TCR beta chain was counted at least ten times. Its target is not known. The source of the sample is a study of regulatory T cells in long-lasting Graves disease. Overall study results and limits: Newly diagnosed Graves' patients exceeded persistent ones in TCR diversity.

Sample time point: newly diagnosed GD, antithyroid drugs for less than 3 months. PBMC-extracted RNA yielded the TCR library. Building of the TCR beta libraries involved iRepertoire HTBI primers and Arm-PCR of CDR3 regions. TCRdb used MiXCR to reprocess the multiplex PCR reads, holding one entry per CDR3 protein. The table records about 470,000 distinct CDR3 sequences, about a sixth of them present only once. V lost 3 bases and J lost 6; bases outside the gene matches: 6. CDR3 length: 15 residues. The germline gives CDR1 KGHSH, CDR2 LQKENI. The data also belong to a second study, concerning T cells in Graves' hyperthyroidism and ophthalmopathy. This second report adds: The diagnoses drew upon clinical symptoms, serum thyroxine and TRAb, thyroid ultrasound and orbital computed tomography. Most thyroid clonotypes expanded above 0.001 were also detected in blood.

The clonotype originates from a man between 35 and 55 years old with Graves disease. The material sequenced was peripheral blood mononuclear cells (PBMCs), taken at new diagnosis, from a patient treated with antithyroid drugs. The V call is TRBV18, the J call TRBJ2-2, with 8 bases lining up with TRBD1. CDR3 sequence (DNA): TGTGCCAGCTCACCTATGGACAGGGCCGCCGGGGAGCTGTTTTTT. Residues: CASSPMDRAAGELFF.